This record covers a single T cell receptor beta chain. Antigen specificity is unknown. Clones were sequenced by immunoSEQ multiplex PCR, and TCRdb holds only the in-frame ones, with some missing. The repertoire consists of about a million clones, with 75% occurring once and the leading ten covering around 1.4%. The data were obtained in a study of shared clonotypes between healthy human individuals. In the study overall: Serving as donors were two women and three men, whose ages spanned 18 to 49.

V lost 8 bases and J lost 5, with 19 bases in between. The CDR3 extends over 14 amino acids. Study-level results: Sorted-subset samples were not fully sequenced, rarefaction indicated. Shared across a handful of donors were 4% to 5% of the naive CD4 clonotypes. Clonotype sharing levels among donors were expected to vary with sequencing depth.

Sequenced: memory CD4+ T cells sorted from blood. Sample subset: CD45RA-negative fraction. The sequence was collected from a man younger than 35 in good health. The chain employs TRBV23-1 and TRBJ2-7, with D possibly TRBD1 on 5 matching bases. TRBV23-1 is designated an ORF whose function remains uncertain. This chain's CDR3 is CASPLLGQPDEQYF. In DNA form, the CDR3 reads TGCGCCAGCCCTCTTCTGGGGCAACCAGACGAGCAGTACTTC.